These 19 T cell receptor beta chains originate from one sample sequenced in a study of response to subunit inactivated influenza vaccine. In TCRdb, the RT-PCR reads were re-called with MiXCR into one record per CDR3 protein. The sample carries about 500,000 distinct CDR3 sequences, about 7.2% recorded once. The sequencing here drew on PBMCs from blood, taken approximately 25 months after vaccination. The receptors were gathered from a man between 45 and 75 years old who received an inactivated influenza vaccine.

Concerning this clonotype: An end of the junction differs from the germline gene, which may be a read error. The CDR3 coding sequence is TGTGCCAGCAGCCTAGCCCTGAAGACATACAATGAGCAGTTCTTC. Protein sequence: CASSLALKTYNEQFF. V gene TRBV7-9 combines with J gene TRBJ2-1; D is perhaps TRBD2 (5 bases). Germline CDR1 is SEHNR and CDR2 is FQNEAQ (reference sequence). This CDR3 comprises 15 residues.

The V and J genes are TRBV6-2 or TRBV6-3 and TRBJ2-7; no clear D gene. The CDR3 loop spans 13 amino acids. V gave up 7 bases and J gave up 5 bases, with 15 bases separating them. CDR1 MNHEY and CDR2 SVGEGT come from the germline V gene. The CDR3 spells CASNPSEYHEQYF. CDR3 coding DNA: TGTGCCAGCAACCCGTCGGAGTACCACGAGCAGTACTTC.

This clonotype has just a few counts. V usage is TRBV5-1 and J usage is TRBJ1-2; D gene ambiguous. The CDR3 sequence is 14 residues long. The V gene lost 4 bases and the J gene lost 0 bases, with 10 bases spanning the gap. Germline assignment: CDR1 SGHRS and CDR2 YFSETQ. This chain's CDR3 is CASSNSDSNYGYTF. The CDR3 nucleotides are TGCGCCAGCAGCAACAGCGATTCTAACTATGGCTACACCTTC.

This clonotype showed up many times. This chain connects TRBV6-2 or TRBV6-3 to TRBJ2-7; tentative D call: TRBD1 (6 bases). The CDR3 is 15 amino acids. V was shortened by 5 bases and J by 3 bases, with 17 bases between the two germline ends. Per germline, CDR1 MNHEY and CDR2 SVGEGT. CDR3 DNA sequence: TGTGCCAGCAGTGACGCGACAGGTGGGAACTACGAGCAGTACTTC. Its protein product is CASSDATGGNYEQYF.

The V and J genes are TRBV6-2 or TRBV6-3 and TRBJ1-6; D gene uncertain. Germline assignment: CDR1 MNHEY and CDR2 SVGEGT. There are 16 residues in the CDR3. V was trimmed by 2 bases and J by 9 bases, leaving 17 bases between them. Here the CDR3 reads CASSYRGPINGSPLHF. As DNA, the CDR3 is TGTGCCAGCAGTTACCGCGGACCCATAAACGGTTCACCCCTCCACTTT.

The genes are TRBV20-1 and TRBJ2-5; 11 bases agree with TRBD2. Germline V CDR1 and CDR2: DFQATT, SNEGSKA (reference sequence). V was pared by 5 bases and J by 5 bases, with 7 bases of the junction left unmatched. This CDR3 has 14 residues. CDR3: CSASRLAGPETQYF. CDR3 sequence (DNA): TGCAGTGCTTCTCGACTAGCGGGGCCGGAGACCCAGTACTTC.

The gene calls are TRBV12-3 or TRBV12-4 and TRBJ2-6, with 8 positions matching TRBD1. This CDR3 is 16 amino acids long. V gave up 6 bases and J gave up 4 bases; unmatched junction bases: 8. CDR3 sequence reads: CASSSDRAAGANVLTF. For the CDR3, the DNA is TGTGCCAGCAGCTCGGACAGGGCAGCCGGGGCCAACGTCCTGACTTTC.

Many counts were recorded for this clonotype. The rearrangement links TRBV10-3 to TRBJ1-1; D is undetermined. V shed 0 bases and J shed 5 bases, with 13 bases lying between them. CDR3 size: 15 residues. CDR1 is ENHRY, CDR2 SYGVKD, per germline. CDR3 bases: TGTGCCATCAGTGAGTCGACTGAGGTGGAGACTGAAGCTTTCTTT. It codes for CAISESTEVETEAFF.

V gene TRBV6-6 combines with J gene TRBJ2-7; tentative D call: TRBD2 (7 bases). The V and J ends lost 2 bases and 7 bases respectively, with 12 bases between them. The CDR3 sequence is 13 residues long. CDR1 is MNHNY and CDR2 is SVGAGI in the germline V gene (reference sequence). The CDR3 DNA sequence: TGTGCCAGCAGTTACGGGGGGGCAGGGGAGCAGTACTTC. It encodes CASSYGGAGEQYF.

The chain links TRBV7-2 to TRBJ2-5; D is possibly TRBD2 (6 bases). This CDR3 region has 14 residues. Germline assignment: CDR1 SGHTA and CDR2 FQGNSA. The V end lost 7 bases, the J end lost 1 base, and 13 bases lay between the germline ends. As DNA, the CDR3 is TGTGCCAGCAACCCTGGGGGGTCCCAAGAGACCCAGTACTTC. It specifies CASNPGGSQETQYF.

J is TRBJ2-7 and V is TRBV7-2, with no clear D. Germline-derived CDR1 and CDR2 are SGHTA and FQGNSA. Deletions cut 5 bases from V and 3 bases from J, with 11 bases between. CDR3 length: 13 amino acids. CDR3 protein: CASSRSYGYEQYF. The CDR3 DNA reads TGTGCCAGCAGCCGGTCCTACGGCTACGAGCAGTACTTC.

The chain recombines TRBV20-1 with TRBJ2-7; D is unresolved. The CDR3 spans 15 residues. The germline gives CDR1 DFQATT, CDR2 SNEGSKA (reference sequence). Trimming shortened V by 0 bases and J by 0 bases, and 12 bases separated the two germline ends. The CDR3 loop is CSARDPRRNSYEQYF. The CDR3, as DNA: TGCAGTGCTAGAGATCCCCGCAGGAACTCCTACGAGCAGTACTTC.

This clonotype turned up a few times. This chain uses TRBV12-3 or TRBV12-4 with TRBJ1-3; D possibly corresponds to TRBD1 (5 bases). V lost 2 bases, J lost 12 bases, and 8 bases lay in between. The CDR3 length is 11 residues. This chain's CDR3 is CASSLTGGIYF. CDR3 in DNA: TGTGCCAGCAGTTTAACAGGAGGCATATATTTT.

This clonotype was picked up many times. The chain links TRBV24-1 to TRBJ2-1, with D perhaps matching TRBD2 (5 bases). The V gene lost 4 bases and the J gene lost 6 bases, with 9 bases spanning the gap. The CDR3 is 13 amino acids. Germline CDR1 is KGHDR and CDR2 is SFDVKD. The CDR3 DNA sequence: TGTGCCACCAGTGACTGGACTGTCAATGAGCAGTTCTTC. Translating gives CATSDWTVNEQFF.

This clonotype was seen a few times. The chain combines TRBV7-2 with TRBJ2-7; the match to TRBD1 covers 8 bases. CDR1 and CDR2 from the germline V gene are SGHTA and FQGNSA. CDR3 size: 14 residues. J lost 4 bases, V lost 8 bases, and 10 bases had no gene match. The CDR3 DNA is TGTGCCAGCCATCGAGACAGGGGCCCTTACGAGCAGTACTTC. The encoded protein is CASHRDRGPYEQYF.

This clonotype was counted a few times. This chain connects TRBV6-2 or TRBV6-3 to TRBJ2-1; D gene ambiguous. Germline V lookup: CDR1 MNHEY, CDR2 SVGEGT. Trimming cost V 7 bases and J 0 bases, with 10 bases left between them. The CDR3 loop spans 14 amino acids. CDR3 amino acids: CASTDGSSYNEQFF. The CDR3 coding sequence is TGTGCCAGCACCGACGGTAGCTCCTACAATGAGCAGTTCTTC.

The chain recombines TRBV12-3 or TRBV12-4 with TRBJ1-5; D possibly corresponds to TRBD1 (5 bases). Trimming removed 3 bases at V and 4 bases at J, with 19 bases between. The CDR3 runs to 17 residues. The CDR3 region is CASSLSGARRSNQPQHF. The DNA for the CDR3 is TGTGCCAGCAGTTTGAGCGGGGCCAGAAGATCAAATCAGCCCCAGCATTTT.

The chain uses TRBV20-1 and TRBJ2-5; 15 bases are shared with TRBD2. This CDR3 region has 14 residues. Germline V gene data show CDR1 as DFQATT and CDR2 as SNEGSKA (reference sequence). V lost 5 bases to trimming and J lost 4 bases; unmatched junction nucleotides: 2. The CDR3 region is CSARTSGGGETQYF. Here the CDR3 DNA reads TGCAGTGCTCGGACTAGCGGGGGGGGAGAGACCCAGTACTTC.

The chain recombines TRBV18 with TRBJ1-2; 7 bases align to TRBD1. The CDR3 sequence is 15 residues long. Germline values: CDR1 KGHSH, CDR2 LQKENI. Trimming cost V 1 base and J 4 bases; bases outside gene matches: 6. The CDR3 bases are TGTGCCAGCTCACCACGGACAGGAGTTAGCTATGGCTACACCTTC. Translation: CASSPRTGVSYGYTF.